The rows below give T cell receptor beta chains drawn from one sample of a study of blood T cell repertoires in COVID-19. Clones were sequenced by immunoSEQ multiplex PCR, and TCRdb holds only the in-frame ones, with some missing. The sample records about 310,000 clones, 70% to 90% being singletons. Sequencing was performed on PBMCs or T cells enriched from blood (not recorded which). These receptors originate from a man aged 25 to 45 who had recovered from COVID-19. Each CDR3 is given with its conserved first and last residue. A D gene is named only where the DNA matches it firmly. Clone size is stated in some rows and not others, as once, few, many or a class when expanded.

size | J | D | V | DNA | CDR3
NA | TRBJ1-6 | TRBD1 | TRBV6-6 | TGTGCCAGCAGTCAAACAGGGGGCATAACCTATAATTCACCCCTCCACTTT | CASSQTGGITYNSPLHF
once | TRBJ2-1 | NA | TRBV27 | TGTGCCAGCAGTTTTAACCCGAGCGATTTGAATGAGCAGTTCTTC | CASSFNPSDLNEQFF
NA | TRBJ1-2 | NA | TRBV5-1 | TGCGCCAGCAGCATAGGACAGAGCGATAACTATGGCTACACCTTC | CASSIGQSDNYGYTF
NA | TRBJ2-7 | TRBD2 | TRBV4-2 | TGTGCCAGCAGCCACCTTAGCGGGGGGACCTCCTACGAGCAGTACTTC | CASSHLSGGTSYEQYF
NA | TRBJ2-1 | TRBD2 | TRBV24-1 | TGTGCCACCAGTGATCCGGGACTAGCGGGGGGGCCTTCCTACAATGAGCAGTTCTTC | CATSDPGLAGGPSYNEQFF
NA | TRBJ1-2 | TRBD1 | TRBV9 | TGTGCCAGCAGCGGGCGGACAGGGACGTTCTATGGCTACACCTTC | CASSGRTGTFYGYTF
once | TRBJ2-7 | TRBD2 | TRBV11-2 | TGTGCCAGCAGCTTAGATCAAGGCGTAGCGGGGACAGAGCAGTACTTC | CASSLDQGVAGTEQYF
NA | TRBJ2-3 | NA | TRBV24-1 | TGTGCCACCAGTGATTCAGGGTATACAGATACGCAGTATTTT | CATSDSGYTDTQYF
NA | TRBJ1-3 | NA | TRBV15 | TGTGCCACCAGTTCAGGGGACCCCGGAAACACCATATATTTT | CATSSGDPGNTIYF
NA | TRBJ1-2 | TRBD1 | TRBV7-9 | TGTGCCAGCAGCCGGGGACAGGCGAGCTATGGCTACACCTTC | CASSRGQASYGYTF
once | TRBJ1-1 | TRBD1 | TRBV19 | TGTGCCAGTAGGGGGATGAGGGGGCTATACACTGAAGCTTTCTTT | CASRGMRGLYTEAFF
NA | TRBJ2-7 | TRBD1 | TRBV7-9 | TGTGCCAGCAGCCTGACAGGGGGATTATCCTACGAGCAGTACTTC | CASSLTGGLSYEQYF
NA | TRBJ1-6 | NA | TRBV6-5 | TGTGCCACCACCGGGACAACTTATAATTCACCCCTCCACTTT | CATTGTTYNSPLHF
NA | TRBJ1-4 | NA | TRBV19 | TGTGCCAGTCTCCGAGGGGAGATCGCCGGGGGAAAACTGTTTTTT | CASLRGEIAGGKLFF
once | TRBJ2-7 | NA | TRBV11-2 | TGTGCCAGCAGCTGGACAGACTACGAGCAGTACTTC | CASSWTDYEQYF
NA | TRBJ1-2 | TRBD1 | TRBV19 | TGTGCCAGTAGTGGGACAGGGGATGGTGGCTACACCTTC | CASSGTGDGGYTF
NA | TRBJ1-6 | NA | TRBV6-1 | TGTGCCAGCAGTGAACGAGGAGATAATTCACCCCTCCACTTT | CASSERGDNSPLHF
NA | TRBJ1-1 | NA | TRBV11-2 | TGTGCCAGCAGCTTCCATATCGGTTTAGACACTGAAGCTTTCTTT | CASSFHIGLDTEAFF
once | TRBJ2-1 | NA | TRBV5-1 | TGCGCCAGCAGCCTTTTCGACAGCCCCAATGAGCAGTTCTTC | CASSLFDSPNEQFF
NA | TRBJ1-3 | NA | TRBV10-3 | TGTGCCATCAGTGAGGGACATAGTTCTGGAAACACCATATATTTT | CAISEGHSSGNTIYF
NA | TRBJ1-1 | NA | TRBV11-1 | TGTGCCAGCAGCTTAGCCCAGGGGCGTGTATCTTTCTTT | CASSLAQGRVSFF
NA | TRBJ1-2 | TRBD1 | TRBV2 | TGTGCCAGCAGAAGGACAGGGGTAGGCTATGGCTACACCTTC | CASRRTGVGYGYTF
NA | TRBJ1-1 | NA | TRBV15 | TGTGCCACCAGCGTCGATACAGTTCGGAACACTGAAGCTTTCTTT | CATSVDTVRNTEAFF
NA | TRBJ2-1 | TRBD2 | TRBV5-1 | TGCGCCAGCAGGTATTACGTCCGGGGGGGCGTAATCAATGAGCAGTTCTTC | CASRYYVRGGVINEQFF
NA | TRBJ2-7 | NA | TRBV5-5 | TGTGCCAGCAGCTATACTAGCCAGGGCGAGCAGTACTTC | CASSYTSQGEQYF
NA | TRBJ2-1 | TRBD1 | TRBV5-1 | TGCGCCAGCAGCCCATCGGACAGGGGGTCTCGCTACAATGAGCAGTTCTTC | CASSPSDRGSRYNEQFF
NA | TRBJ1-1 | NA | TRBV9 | TGTGCCAGCAGCGTGGACAGAGAACTTATTTTT | CASSVDRELIF
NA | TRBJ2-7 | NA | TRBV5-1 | TGCGCCAGCAGCTTGGGACAGAAAGAAACCTACGAGCAGTACTTC | CASSLGQKETYEQYF
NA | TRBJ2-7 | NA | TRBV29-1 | TGCAGCGTTGAGTCAGGTTCGAGCTCCTACGAGCAGTACTTC | CSVESGSSSYEQYF
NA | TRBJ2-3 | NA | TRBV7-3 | TGTGCCAGCAGCTTATTCCGGCGGGGGCGCAGATACGCAGTATTT | CASSLFRRGRRYAVF
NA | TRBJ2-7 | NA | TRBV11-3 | TGTGCCAGCAGCGTCACGGGCTACGAGCAGTACTTC | CASSVTGYEQYF
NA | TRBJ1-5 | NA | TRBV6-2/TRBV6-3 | TGTGCCAGCAGCCCTGACAGAACGTATAGCAATCAGCCCCAGCATTTT | CASSPDRTYSNQPQHF
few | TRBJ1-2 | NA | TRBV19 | TGTGCCAGTAGTATAGTAGGGACTGCTGGCTACACCTTC | CASSIVGTAGYTF
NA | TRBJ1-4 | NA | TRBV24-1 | TGTGCCACCAGTGACGGAGGATCAACTAATGAAAAACTGTTTTTT | CATSDGGSTNEKLFF
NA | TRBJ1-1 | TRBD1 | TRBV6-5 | TGTGCCAGCAGCCGCCTGACAGGGGGGAACACTGAAGCTTTCTTT | CASSRLTGGNTEAFF
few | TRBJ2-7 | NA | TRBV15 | TGTGCCACCAGCAGAGAGTCTAGGAACGAGCAGTACTTC | CATSRESRNEQYF
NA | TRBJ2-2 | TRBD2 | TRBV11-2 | TGTGCCAGCAGCCAGGGACTAGCGGGGCCGAACACCGGGGAGCTGTTTTTT | CASSQGLAGPNTGELFF
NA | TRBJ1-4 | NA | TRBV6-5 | TGTGCCAGCAGTTACGGGGCAGGGGTGAATGAAAAACTGTTTTTT | CASSYGAGVNEKLFF
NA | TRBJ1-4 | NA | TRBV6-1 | TGTGCCAGCAGTGAAAGGCGGAAGAATGAAAAACTGTTTTTT | CASSERRKNEKLFF
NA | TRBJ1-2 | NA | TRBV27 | TGTGCCAGCAGTCAGGCAAGAACTAACTATGGCTACACCTTC | CASSQARTNYGYTF
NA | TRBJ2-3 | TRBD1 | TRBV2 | TGTGCCAGCAAAATACAGGGGGGTACGCAGTATTTT | CASKIQGGTQYF
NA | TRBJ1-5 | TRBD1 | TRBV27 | TGTGCCAGCAGTGAAGACCACAGGGGACGACAGCCCCAGCATTTT | CASSEDHRGRQPQHF
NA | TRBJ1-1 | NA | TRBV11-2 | TGTGCCAGCAGCCATAACCCAGGGATGAACACTGAAGCTTTCTTT | CASSHNPGMNTEAFF
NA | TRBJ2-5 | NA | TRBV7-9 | TGTGCCAGCAGCCGAACTGACAGACCAGGACCACAAGAGACCCAGTACTTC | CASSRTDRPGPQETQYF
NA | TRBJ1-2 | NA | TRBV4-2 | TGTGCCAGCAGCCAAGATCTCCCAGCGGTCTATGGCTACACCTTC | CASSQDLPAVYGYTF
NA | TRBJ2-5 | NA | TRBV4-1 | TGCGCCAGCTCCCTAAGGGGGGAGACCCAGTACTTC | CASSLRGETQYF
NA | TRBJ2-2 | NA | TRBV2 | TGTGCCAGCAGGGGGGGAAGCACCGGGGAGCTGTTTTTT | CASRGGSTGELFF
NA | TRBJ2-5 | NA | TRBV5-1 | TGCGCCAGCAGCTTGGTGGCAGATCAAGAGACCCAGTACTTC | CASSLVADQETQYF
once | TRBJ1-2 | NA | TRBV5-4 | TGTGCCAGCAGCTTGGCGTTGGGACAAGGAAGCTATGGCTACACCTTC | CASSLALGQGSYGYTF
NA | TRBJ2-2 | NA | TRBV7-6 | TGTGCCAGCAGCCACCTGAGGGGGGGCTCGAACACCGGGGAGCTGTTTTTT | CASSHLRGGSNTGELFF
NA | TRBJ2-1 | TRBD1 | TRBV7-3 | TGTGCCAGCAGCTTAAAAGGTGCGGCAGGGGGCGGAGAGCAGTTCTTC | CASSLKGAAGGGEQFF
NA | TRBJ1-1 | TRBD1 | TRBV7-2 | TGTGCCAGCAGCCCAAATTACAGGGGCCCTAACACTGAAGCTTTCTTT | CASSPNYRGPNTEAFF
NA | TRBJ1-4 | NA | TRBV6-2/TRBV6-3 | TGTGCCAGCAGTTACCGCCGGACACTTGCAACTAATGAAAAACTGTTTTTT | CASSYRRTLATNEKLFF
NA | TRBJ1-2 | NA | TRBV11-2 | TGTGCCAGCAGCTTCGACAGGTCCTATGGCTACACCTTC | CASSFDRSYGYTF
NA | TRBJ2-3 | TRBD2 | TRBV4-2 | TGTGCCAGCAGCTCACGGAGGGTCAGCGGGGGGTATTCTAGCACAGATACGCAGTATTTT | CASSSRRVSGGYSSTDTQYF
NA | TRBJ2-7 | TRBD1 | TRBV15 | TGTGCCACCAGCCGGGACAGGGGGCTGAAGGAGCAGTACTTC | CATSRDRGLKEQYF
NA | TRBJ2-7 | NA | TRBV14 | TGTGCCAGCAGCCAATTCGGGGAGTCCTACGAGCAGTACTTC | CASSQFGESYEQYF
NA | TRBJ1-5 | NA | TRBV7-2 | TGTGCCAGCGGGGGGAGGTATCAGCCCCAGCATTTT | CASGGRYQPQHF
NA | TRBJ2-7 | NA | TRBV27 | TGTGCCAGCAGTCCCCCCTCGGGACAAATCTACGAGCAGTACTTC | CASSPPSGQIYEQYF
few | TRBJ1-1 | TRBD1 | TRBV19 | TGTGCCAGTAAAAGGACAGGGCTCATGAACACTGAAGCTTTCTTT | CASKRTGLMNTEAFF